The clone carrying this TCR beta chain has just a few counts. The CDR3 extends over 17 amino acids. Germline CDR1 SGHRS, CDR2 YFSETQ. V gave up 3 bases and J gave up 7 bases, with 23 bases separating them. The data were obtained in a study of T-cell reconstitution after alpha-beta-depleted transplantation in children. Unique molecular identifiers were incorporated when the TCRbeta library was constructed. A single record per CDR3 protein comes from TCRdb applying MiXCR to the PCR reads. The table has a few hundred thousand distinct CDR3 sequences, around 16% seen once. The TCR was taken from a human donor who donated a stem cell graft to a child with acute lymphoblastic leukemia. Sample: PBMCs from the stem cell graft donor, taken from the stem cell graft. V is TRBV5-1 and J is TRBJ2-1; the D gene is possibly TRBD2 (5 bases). This chain's CDR3 is CASSSGGAGGAANEQFF. The CDR3 bases are TGCGCCAGCAGCTCGGGTGGTGCGGGCGGTGCCGCTAATGAGCAGTTCTTC.